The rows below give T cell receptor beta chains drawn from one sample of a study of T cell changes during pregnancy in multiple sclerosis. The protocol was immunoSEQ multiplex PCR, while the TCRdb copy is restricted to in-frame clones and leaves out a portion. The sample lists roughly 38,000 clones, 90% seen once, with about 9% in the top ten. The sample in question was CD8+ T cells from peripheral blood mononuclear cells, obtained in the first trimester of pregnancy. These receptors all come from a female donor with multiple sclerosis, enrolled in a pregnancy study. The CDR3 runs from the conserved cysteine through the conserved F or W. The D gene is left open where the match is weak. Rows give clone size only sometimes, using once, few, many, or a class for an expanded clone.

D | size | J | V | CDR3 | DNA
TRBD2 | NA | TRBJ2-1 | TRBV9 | CASSGRGSGGTSSYNEQFF | TGTGCCAGCAGCGGGAGGGGTAGCGGGGGGACCAGCTCCTACAATGAGCAGTTCTTC
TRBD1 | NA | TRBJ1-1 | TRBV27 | CASRLGTGTSSGEAFF | TGTGCCAGCAGACTAGGGACAGGGACAAGTAGTGGTGAAGCTTTCTTT
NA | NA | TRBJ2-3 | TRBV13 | CASSSLDANPPDTQYF | TGTGCCAGCAGCTCCCTCGATGCGAATCCCCCAGATACGCAGTATTTT
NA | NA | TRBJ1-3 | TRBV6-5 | CASSYSRGALNTIYF | TGTGCCAGCAGTTACTCAAGGGGCGCCTTAAACACCATATATTTT
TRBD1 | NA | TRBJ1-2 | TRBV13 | CASSVGTGQTYGYTF | TGTGCCAGCAGCGTGGGGACAGGCCAAACCTATGGCTACACCTTC
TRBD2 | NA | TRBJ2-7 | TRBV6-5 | CASSYGLAGGKYEQYF | TGTGCCAGCAGTTACGGGCTGGCGGGAGGAAAGTACGAGCAGTACTTC
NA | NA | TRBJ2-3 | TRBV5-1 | CASSWTDGPDTQYF | TGCGCCAGCAGCTGGACAGATGGCCCAGATACGCAGTATTTT
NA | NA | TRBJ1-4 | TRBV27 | CASSLAGGNEKLFF | TGTGCCAGCAGTTTAGCGGGCGGCAATGAAAAACTGTTTTTT
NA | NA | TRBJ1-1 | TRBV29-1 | CSVEQSDTEAFF | TGCAGCGTTGAACAATCGGACACTGAAGCTTTCTTT
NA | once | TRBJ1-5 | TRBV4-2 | CASRQTLGNQPQHF | TGTGCCAGCAGACAGACCTTAGGCAATCAGCCCCAGCATTTT
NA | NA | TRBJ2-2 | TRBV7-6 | CASSLQGLKLGELFF | TGTGCCAGCAGCTTACAGGGGTTGAAGCTCGGGGAGCTGTTTTTT
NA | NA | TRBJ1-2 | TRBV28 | CASSMQAYYGYTF | TGTGCCAGCAGTATGCAGGCGTACTATGGCTACACCTTC
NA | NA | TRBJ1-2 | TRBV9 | CASSTPLGRENYGYTF | TGTGCCAGCAGCACACCCTTGGGGAGGGAAAACTATGGCTACACCTTC
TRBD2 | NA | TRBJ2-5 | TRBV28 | CASLAFPRGAQQETQYF | TGTGCCAGCCTAGCCTTCCCGCGGGGGGCCCAGCAAGAGACCCAGTACTTC
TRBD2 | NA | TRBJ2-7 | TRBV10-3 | CAINERGGVDEQYF | TGTGCCATCAATGAGCGGGGAGGGGTGGATGAGCAGTACTTC
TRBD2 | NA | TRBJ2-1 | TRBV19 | CASSRVAGGLDEQFF | TGTGCCAGTAGTAGGGTAGCGGGAGGCTTAGATGAGCAGTTCTTC
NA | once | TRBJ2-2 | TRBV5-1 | CASSLVSTGELFF | TGCGCCAGCAGCTTGGTCTCCACCGGGGAGCTGTTTTTT
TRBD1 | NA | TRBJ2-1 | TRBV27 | CASSHPWDRGHNEQFF | TGTGCCAGCAGTCACCCCTGGGACAGGGGGCACAATGAGCAGTTCTTC
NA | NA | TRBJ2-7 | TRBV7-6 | CASSSASGYEQYF | TGTGCCAGCAGCTCCGCCTCAGGCTACGAGCAGTACTTC
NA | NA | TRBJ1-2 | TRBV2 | CASRTDNPNYGYTF | TGTGCCAGCAGGACGGACAATCCTAACTATGGCTACACCTTC
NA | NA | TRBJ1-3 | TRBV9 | CASSSGGNTIYF | TGTGCCAGCAGCTCAGGGGGAAACACCATATATTTT
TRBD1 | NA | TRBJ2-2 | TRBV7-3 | CASSFYDRGWTGELFF | TGTGCCAGCAGCTTCTATGACAGGGGATGGACCGGGGAGCTGTTTTTT
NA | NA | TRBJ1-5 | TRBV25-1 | CATSPGSNQPQHF | TGTGCCACCTCCCCCGGGAGCAATCAGCCCCAGCATTTT
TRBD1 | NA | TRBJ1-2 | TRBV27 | CATAYRGSGYTF | TGTGCCACCGCGTACAGGGGCAGCGGCTACACCTTC
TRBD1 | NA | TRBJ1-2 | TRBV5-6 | CASTPRGDRVGGYTF | TGTGCCAGCACCCCTCGGGGGGACAGGGTTGGTGGCTACACCTTC
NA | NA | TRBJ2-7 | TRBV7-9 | CASSSTPARFYEQYF | TGTGCCAGCAGCTCGACACCAGCCCGTTTCTACGAGCAGTACTTC
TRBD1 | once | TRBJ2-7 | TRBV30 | CAWHPRDGTGRAYEQYF | TGTGCCTGGCACCCCCGTGACGGGACAGGGAGAGCCTACGAGCAGTACTTC
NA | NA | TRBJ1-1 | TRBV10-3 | CAISEGGTEAFF | TGTGCCATCAGTGAAGGGGGCACTGAAGCTTTCTTT
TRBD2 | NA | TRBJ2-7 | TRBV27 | CATSSGASYEQYF | TGTGCCACCAGTAGCGGGGCCTCCTACGAGCAGTACTTC
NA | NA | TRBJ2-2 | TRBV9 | CASSEAAGSGTGELFF | TGTGCCAGCAGCGAGGCCGCGGGTTCTGGCACCGGGGAGCTGTTTTTT
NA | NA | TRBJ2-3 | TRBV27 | CASSSQSRGTDTQYF | TGTGCCAGCAGTTCACAGTCGAGGGGCACAGATACGCAGTATTTT
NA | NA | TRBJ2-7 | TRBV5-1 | CASSLESPGQAYEQYF | TGCGCCAGCAGCTTGGAATCCCCGGGACAAGCCTACGAGCAGTACTTC
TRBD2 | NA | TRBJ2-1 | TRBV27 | CASSLLRTSGNNEQFF | TGTGCCAGCAGTCTTTTACGGACTAGCGGAAACAATGAGCAGTTCTTC
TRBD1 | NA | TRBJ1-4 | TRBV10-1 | CASRRFCSGQYATNEKLFF | TGCGCCAGCAGGAGATTTTGTTCGGGACAGTATGCAACTAATGAAAAACTGTTTTTT
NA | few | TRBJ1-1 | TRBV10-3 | CAISEEVNTEAFF | TGTGCCATCAGTGAGGAGGTGAACACTGAAGCTTTCTTT
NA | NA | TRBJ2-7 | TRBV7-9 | CASSPFGQAHWEQYF | TGTGCCAGCAGCCCCTTTGGGCAGGCCCATTGGGAGCAGTACTTC
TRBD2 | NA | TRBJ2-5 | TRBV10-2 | CASRVGGRAGETQYF | TGCGCCAGCAGAGTGGGCGGGAGGGCCGGAGAGACCCAGTACTTC
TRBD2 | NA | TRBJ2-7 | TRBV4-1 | CASSQERASGSIGEQYF | TGCGCCAGCAGCCAAGAAAGGGCTAGCGGGAGTATCGGCGAGCAGTACTTC
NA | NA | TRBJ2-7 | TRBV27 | CASSLYHGYEQYF | TGTGCCAGCAGTTTGTACCACGGGTACGAGCAGTACTTC
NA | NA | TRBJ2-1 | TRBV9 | CASSPSGTPSYNEQFF | TGTGCCAGCAGCCCCTCCGGGACTCCCTCCTACAATGAGCAGTTCTTC
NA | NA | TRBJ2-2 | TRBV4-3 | CASSQARGGMGELFF | TGCGCCAGCAGCCAAGCAAGGGGGGGGATGGGGGAGCTGTTTTTT
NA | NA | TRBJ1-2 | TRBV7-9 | CASSLNLRGYTF | TGTGCCAGCAGCTTAAATCTGCGTGGCTACACCTTC
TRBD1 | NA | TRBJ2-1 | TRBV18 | CASSPGQAAYNEQFF | TGTGCCAGCTCACCAGGACAGGCGGCCTACAATGAGCAGTTCTTC
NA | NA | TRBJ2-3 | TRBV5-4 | CASSSGTDTQYF | TGTGCCAGCTCGAGCGGTACAGATACGCAGTATTTT